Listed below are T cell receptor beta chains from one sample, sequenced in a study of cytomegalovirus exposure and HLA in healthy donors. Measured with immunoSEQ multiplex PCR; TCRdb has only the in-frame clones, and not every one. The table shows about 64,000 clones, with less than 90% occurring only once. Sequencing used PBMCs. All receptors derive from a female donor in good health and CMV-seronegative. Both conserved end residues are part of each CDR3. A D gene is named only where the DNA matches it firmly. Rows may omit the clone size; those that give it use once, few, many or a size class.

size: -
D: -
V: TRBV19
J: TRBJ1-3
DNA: TGTGCCAGTAGGACCGGACAGAGCTCTGGAAACACCATATATTTT
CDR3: CASRTGQSSGNTIYF

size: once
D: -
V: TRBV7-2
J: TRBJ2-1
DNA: TGTGCCAGCAGCTTACAGGGTTCTAGATCCTACAATGAGCAGTTCTTC
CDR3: CASSLQGSRSYNEQFF

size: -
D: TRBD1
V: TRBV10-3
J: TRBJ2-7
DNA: TGTGCCATCAGTGAGGCCGGGACAGGGAAAGCCTACGAGCAGTACTTC
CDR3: CAISEAGTGKAYEQYF

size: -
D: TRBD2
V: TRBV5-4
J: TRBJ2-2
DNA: TGTGCCAGCAGCTTGGTGGCTCTAGCGGCAACCCACGGGGAGCTGTTTTTT
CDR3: CASSLVALAATHGELFF

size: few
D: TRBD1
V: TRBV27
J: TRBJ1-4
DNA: TGTGCCAGCAGTTTAGGCGGACAGGCTTTTGAAAAACTGTTTTTT
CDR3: CASSLGGQAFEKLFF

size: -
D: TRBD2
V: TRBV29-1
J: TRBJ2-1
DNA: TGCAGCGTTGCTCCGAAGCTGGGACTAGCGGGAGGCTTGACGCTCTACAATGAGCAGTTCTTC
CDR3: CSVAPKLGLAGGLTLYNEQFF

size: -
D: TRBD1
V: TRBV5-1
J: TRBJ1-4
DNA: TGCGCCAGCAGCTTAGGCATCGACAGGGGAGGGTATGAAAAACTGTTTTTT
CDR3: CASSLGIDRGGYEKLFF

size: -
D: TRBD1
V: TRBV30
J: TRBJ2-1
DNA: TGTGCCTGGAACCCCGGGACAGGGGGTGAGCAGTTCTTC
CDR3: CAWNPGTGGEQFF

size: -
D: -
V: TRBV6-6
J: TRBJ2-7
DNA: TGTGCCAGCAGCCCCGACAGAGAGCAGTACTTC
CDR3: CASSPDREQYF

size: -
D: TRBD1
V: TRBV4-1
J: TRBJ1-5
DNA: TGCGCCAGCAGCCAAGATTGGGGACAGAATCAGCCCCAGCATTTT
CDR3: CASSQDWGQNQPQHF

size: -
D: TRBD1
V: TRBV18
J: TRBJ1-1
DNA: TGTGCCAGCTCACCAAGACTTCTTCAGGGGGCTGGGGCTTTCTTT
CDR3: CASSPRLLQGAGAFF

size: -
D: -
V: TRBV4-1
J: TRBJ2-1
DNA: TGCGCCAGCAGCCAAGTCGGTAGCACGACCTCCTACAATGAGCAGTTCTTC
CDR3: CASSQVGSTTSYNEQFF

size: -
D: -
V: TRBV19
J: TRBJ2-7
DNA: TGTGCCAGTAAAAACGAGTGGAGCTCCTACGAGCAGTACTTC
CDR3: CASKNEWSSYEQYF

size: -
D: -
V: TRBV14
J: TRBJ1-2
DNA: TGTGCCAGCAGTCCCCGGACAGATGGCTACACCTTC
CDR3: CASSPRTDGYTF

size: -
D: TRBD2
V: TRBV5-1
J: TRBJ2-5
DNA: TGCGCCAGCAGCTTAGCCGGGACTAGCGGGACCACCCAAGAGACCCAGTACTTC
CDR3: CASSLAGTSGTTQETQYF

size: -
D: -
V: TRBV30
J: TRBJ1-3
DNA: TGTGCCTGGGGTACTGGCCTCGGGGACACCATATATTTT
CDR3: CAWGTGLGDTIYF

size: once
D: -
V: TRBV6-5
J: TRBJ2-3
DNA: TGTGCCAGCAGTTACTCGGCTAGCGGGACAGGAGATACGCAGTATTTT
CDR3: CASSYSASGTGDTQYF

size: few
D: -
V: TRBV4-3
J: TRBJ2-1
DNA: TGCGCCAGCAGCCAAGTGGGCCCGGGGGGCATATACAATGAGCAGTTCTTC
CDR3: CASSQVGPGGIYNEQFF

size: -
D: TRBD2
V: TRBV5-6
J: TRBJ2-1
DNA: TGTGCCAGCAGCTTGGCCTCTACTAGCGGTGAGCAGTTCTTC
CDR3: CASSLASTSGEQFF

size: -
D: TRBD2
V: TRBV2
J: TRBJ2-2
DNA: TGTGCCAGCAATGAGGGAGGGAGGGGCGGGGAGCTGTTTTTT
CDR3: CASNEGGRGGELFF

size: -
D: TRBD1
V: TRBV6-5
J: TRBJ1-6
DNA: TGTGCCAGCAGATCCGGGACAGAATTTTCACCCCTCCACTTT
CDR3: CASRSGTEFSPLHF

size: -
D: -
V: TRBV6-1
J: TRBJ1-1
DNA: TGTGCCAGCAGTGAAGAGGGGAGGGCTGAAGCTTTCTTT
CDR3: CASSEEGRAEAFF

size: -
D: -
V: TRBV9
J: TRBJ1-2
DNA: TGTGCCAGCAGCGAGGCGGGCAGCGCCTACTATGGCTACACCTTC
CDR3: CASSEAGSAYYGYTF

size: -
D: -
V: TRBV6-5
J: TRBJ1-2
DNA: TGTGCCAGCAGTTACTCGAGTGCACCCTCTAACTATGGCTACACCTTC
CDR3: CASSYSSAPSNYGYTF

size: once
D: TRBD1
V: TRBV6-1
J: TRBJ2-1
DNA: TGTGCCAGCAGTACCACGACAGGGTCGGATGAGCAGTTCTTC
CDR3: CASSTTTGSDEQFF

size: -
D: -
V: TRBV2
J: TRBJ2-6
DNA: TGTGCCAGCAGTTTTCTCGGGGTTGGGGCCAACGTCCTGACTTTC
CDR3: CASSFLGVGANVLTF

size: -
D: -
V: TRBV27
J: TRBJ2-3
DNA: TGTGCCAGCAGTTTCGAAGGGGTGGGAGATACGCAGTATTTT
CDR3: CASSFEGVGDTQYF

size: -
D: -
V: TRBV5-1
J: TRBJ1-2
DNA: TGCGCCAGCAGCTTGGGCGCAGCTTCTAACTATGACTACACCTTC
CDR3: CASSLGAASNYDYTF

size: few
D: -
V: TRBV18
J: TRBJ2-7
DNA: TGTGCCAGCTCACCCTCGACAATCTCAACCTACGAGCAGTACTTC
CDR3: CASSPSTISTYEQYF

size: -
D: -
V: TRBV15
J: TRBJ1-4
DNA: TGTGCCACCAGCAGAGGTTCCTACCGGGAGGGGGAAAAACTGTTTTTT
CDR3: CATSRGSYREGEKLFF

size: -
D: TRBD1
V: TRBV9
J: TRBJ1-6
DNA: TGTGCCAGCAGCCCCCTCGCCGGGACAGGGACTTCACCCCTCCACTTT
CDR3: CASSPLAGTGTSPLHF

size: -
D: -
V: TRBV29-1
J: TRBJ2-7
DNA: TGCAGCGTTGTGTTGCCTCCTACGTCCTACGAGCAGTACTTC
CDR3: CSVVLPPTSYEQYF

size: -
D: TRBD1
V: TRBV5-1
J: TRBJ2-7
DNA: TGCGCCAGCAGCGGAGAACCGGGACAGGGTAACTCAGTATCCCACTTC
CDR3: CASSGEPGQGNSVSHF

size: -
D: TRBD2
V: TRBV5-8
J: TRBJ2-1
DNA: TGTGCCAGCAGCTTGGTGCTAGCGGGGTACAATGAGCAGTTCTTC
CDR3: CASSLVLAGYNEQFF

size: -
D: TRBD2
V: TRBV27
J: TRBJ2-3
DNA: TGTGCCAGCAGTTTACTAGCGGGGAGCACAGATACGCAGTATTTT
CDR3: CASSLLAGSTDTQYF

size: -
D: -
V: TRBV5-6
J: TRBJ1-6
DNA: TGTGCCAGCAGCTTGCGAGGGCTATTAAATTCACCCCTCCACTTT
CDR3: CASSLRGLLNSPLHF

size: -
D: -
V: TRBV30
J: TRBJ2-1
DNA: TGTGCCTGGGGTGAAGGGGTCGAGCAGTTCTTC
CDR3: CAWGEGVEQFF